This T cell receptor beta chain was captured in a study of blood T cell repertoires in COVID-19. Authors' methods: Amplification of reference gene primers was used by the study to estimate nucleated cell counts. The repertoire was sequenced with immunoSEQ multiplex PCR; TCRdb's copy has only in-frame clones and lacks some. The V and J calls and clone size are taken from that table; D and trimming were inferred from the DNA. The data show over 150,000 clones, roughly 84% seen once. CDR1 is SGHNT and CDR2 is YYREEE in the germline V gene (reference sequence). Between the trimmed V and J ends, which lost 2 bases and 0 bases, there was a span of 16 bases. This CDR3 region has 17 residues.

The sample taken for sequencing was PBMCs or T cells enriched from blood (not recorded which). The J gene is TRBJ2-3, the V gene TRBV5-4; TRBD2 is a possible D gene (6 bases). The sequence was obtained from a woman aged 45 to 65 who had recovered from COVID-19. The CDR3 DNA reads as TGTGCCAGCAGCTTTGGGTTCCGCGGGGTTAGCACAGATACGCAGTATTTT. Its protein product is CASSFGFRGVSTDTQYF.